Below are 16 T cell receptor beta chains sequenced from a single sample in a study of T cell responses to AZD1222 COVID-19 vaccine. Here immunoSEQ multiplex PCR was the method, and the copy in TCRdb shows in-frame clones only, minus some. This table has roughly 170,000 clones, roughly 94% appearing once. Sample: peripheral blood, taken 28 days after the second AZD1222 dose. These receptors all stem from an adult who received the AZD1222 COVID-19 vaccine.

This chain links TRBV5-1 with TRBJ1-4; TRBD1 agrees at 7 bases. CDR1 is SGHRS and CDR2 is YFSETQ in the germline V gene. V shed 4 bases and J 5 bases; nucleotides not matched to a gene: 2. The CDR3 has 13 amino acids. The CDR3 region is CASSQGGNEKLFF. CDR3 bases: TGCGCCAGCAGCCAGGGGGGGAATGAAAAACTGTTTTTT.

This clone was seen only once. The chain recombines TRBV14 with TRBJ2-7, with no clear D. V was clipped by 0 bases and J by 6 bases, with 21 bases between them. This CDR3 region has 17 residues. The V gene's germline CDR1 is SGHDN and CDR2 FVKESK. Here the CDR3 reads CASSQDFYSLISAEQYF. CDR3 in DNA: TGTGCCAGCAGCCAAGATTTTTACAGTCTAATCTCAGCCGAGCAGTACTTC.

This chain links TRBV12-3 or TRBV12-4 with TRBJ2-1, with 10 bases that match TRBD2. The CDR3 consists of 13 residues. J was trimmed by 4 bases and V by 8 bases; bases with no gene match: 2. This CDR3 is CASRLAGYNEQFF. Here the CDR3 DNA reads TGTGCCAGCCGACTAGCGGGTTACAATGAGCAGTTCTTC.

The chain combines TRBV9 with TRBJ2-1; the match to TRBD2 covers 9 bases. The germline CDR1 and CDR2 sequences are SGDLS and YYNGEE. The CDR3 loop spans 15 amino acids. With V trimmed by 1 base and J by 8 bases, 7 bases remained unmatched. The CDR3 nucleotides are TGTGCCAGCAGCGTACAAGCGGGGGGCGGCTATGAGCAGTTCTTC. Its translation is CASSVQAGGGYEQFF.

This clone was counted a single time. The rearrangement links TRBV28 to TRBJ1-1; 7 nucleotides align to TRBD1. In germline, CDR1 is MDHEN, CDR2 SYDVKM. This CDR3 is 17 amino acids long. Trimming removed 4 bases from V and 2 bases from J; junction bases left unmatched: 13. The CDR3, as DNA: TGTGCCAGCAGTTCAGGGTCACAGGGGCTAACAAACACTGAAGCTTTCTTT. It translates to CASSSGSQGLTNTEAFF.

The chain employs TRBV6-5 and TRBJ2-1, with a tentative D call TRBD2 (5 bases). Germline CDR1 MNHEY, CDR2 SVGAGI. Trimming took off 6 bases at V and 0 bases at J, with 12 bases between the two ends. There are 15 residues in the CDR3. The CDR3 region is CASRAEHGSYNEQFF. CDR3 coding DNA: TGTGCCAGCAGAGCGGAACACGGCTCCTACAATGAGCAGTTCTTC.

The V gene is TRBV19, the J gene TRBJ1-1, with unresolved D. Deletions cut 2 bases from V and 3 bases from J, with 10 bases between. Germline CDR1 LNHDA, CDR2 SQIVND (reference sequence). The length of the CDR3 is 14 residues. CDR3 protein: CASSIHRFDTEAFF. CDR3 coding DNA: TGTGCCAGTAGTATACACCGCTTTGACACTGAAGCTTTCTTT.

The V call is TRBV30, the J call TRBJ2-2; D ambiguous. Germline loops: CDR1 GTSNPN, CDR2 SVGIG (reference sequence). The CDR3 sequence is 13 residues long. Trimming cost V 0 bases and J 1 base, with 3 bases left between them. DNA of the CDR3: TGTGCCTGGAGTGTCCGGAACACCGGGGAGCTGTTTTTT. Translation gives CAWSVRNTGELFF.

This clone was found once. The rearrangement links TRBV30 to TRBJ1-6, with D tentatively TRBD1 (5 bases). The V end lost 0 bases, the J end lost 6 bases, and 15 bases lay between the germline ends. The CDR3 totals 16 residues. Germline V gives CDR1 GTSNPN, CDR2 SVGIG (reference sequence). Here the CDR3 DNA reads TGTGCCTGGAGTGTAAGGGGCACCTATCCTAATTCACCCCTCCACTTT. Its translation: CAWSVRGTYPNSPLHF. Full variable domain (remainder filled in from reference TRBV30 and TRBJ1-6): SQTIHQWPATLVQPVGSPLSLECTVEGTSNPNLYWYRQAAGRGLQLLFYSVGIGQISSEVPQNLSASRPQDRQFILSSKKLLLSDSGFYLCAWSVRGTYPNSPLHFGNGTRLTVT.

The V call is TRBV3-1 (or the pseudogene TRBV3-2), the J call TRBJ2-1; D gene ambiguous. Germline CDR1 is LGHDT and CDR2 is YNNKEL (reference sequence). Deletions cut 3 bases from V and 6 bases from J, with 9 bases between. The CDR3 has 13 amino acids. CDR3 sequence (DNA): TGTGCCAGCAGCCACGACACGGGCAATGAGCAGTTCTTC. Translating it yields CASSHDTGNEQFF.

This chain joins TRBV27 and TRBJ1-5; D is unresolved. Germline CDR1 and CDR2: MNHEY and SMNVEV (reference sequence). The V end lost 3 bases, the J end lost 1 base, and 4 bases lay between the germline ends. The CDR3 length is 13 residues. CDR3 region: CASSFASNQPQHF. CDR3 sequence (DNA): TGTGCCAGCAGTTTCGCAAGCAATCAGCCCCAGCATTTT.

The chain links TRBV6-5 to TRBJ1-1; TRBD1 agrees at 7 bases. Trimming took 6 bases from V and 8 from J; bases not matched to a gene: 6. Germline-derived CDR1 and CDR2 are MNHEY and SVGAGI. The CDR3 totals 12 residues. The CDR3 here is CASRPGTAEAFF. The CDR3 DNA sequence: TGTGCCAGCAGGCCCGGGACAGCCGAAGCTTTCTTT.

This chain uses TRBV18 with TRBJ1-5, with D possibly TRBD1 on 6 matching bases. Trimming stripped 5 bases from V and 6 bases from J, with 11 bases between. The CDR3 contains 13 residues. CDR1 KGHSH and CDR2 LQKENI come from the germline V gene. The DNA for the CDR3 is TGTGCCAGCTCAGTACAGGGTAGTCAGCCCCAGCATTTT. Its translation is CASSVQGSQPQHF.

The chain employs TRBV27 and TRBJ1-6; D might be TRBD1 (6 bases). The V end lost 5 bases, the J end lost 7 bases, and 6 bases lay between the germline ends. The CDR3 consists of 12 residues. CDR1 MNHEY and CDR2 SMNVEV come from the germline V gene (reference sequence). CDR3 nucleotides: TGTGCCAGCAGTAGGGGGAATTCACCCCTCCACTTT. Residues: CASSRGNSPLHF.

This chain uses TRBV28 with TRBJ2-1, with D possibly TRBD1 on 6 matching bases. Trimming removed 3 bases from V and 7 bases from J, with 19 bases in between. This CDR3 has 16 residues. Looked up from germline, CDR1 is MDHEN and CDR2 is SYDVKM. The CDR3 nucleotides read TGTGCCAGCAGTTTGTCACTGAGGACAGCGAGGAATGAGCAGTTCTTC. It encodes CASSLSLRTARNEQFF.

The J gene is TRBJ1-6, the V gene TRBV27; TRBD1 might be the D (6 bases). Trimming removed 3 bases from V and 7 bases from J, with 16 bases in between. Germline V CDR1 and CDR2: MNHEY, SMNVEV (reference sequence). This CDR3 is built from 16 residues. CDR3 sequence (DNA): TGTGCCAGCAGTTTTTTTGGGGGGGCCGTGAATTCACCCCTCCACTTT. It yields the protein CASSFFGGAVNSPLHF.